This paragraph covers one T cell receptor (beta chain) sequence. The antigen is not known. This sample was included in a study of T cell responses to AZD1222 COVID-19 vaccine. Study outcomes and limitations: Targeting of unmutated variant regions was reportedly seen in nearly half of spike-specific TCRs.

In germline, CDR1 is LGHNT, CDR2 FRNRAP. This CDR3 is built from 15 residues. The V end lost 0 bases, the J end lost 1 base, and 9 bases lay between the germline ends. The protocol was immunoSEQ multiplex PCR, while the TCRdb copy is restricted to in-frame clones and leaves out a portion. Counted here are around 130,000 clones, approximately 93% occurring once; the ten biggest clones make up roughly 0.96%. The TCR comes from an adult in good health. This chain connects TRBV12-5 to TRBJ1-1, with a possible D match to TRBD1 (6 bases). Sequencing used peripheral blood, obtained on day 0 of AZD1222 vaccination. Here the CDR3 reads CASGLVRGGNTEAFF. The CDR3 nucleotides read TGTGCTAGTGGTTTGGTACGAGGGGGGAACACTGAAGCTTTCTTT.